Listed below are T cell receptor beta chains from one sample, sequenced in a study of T cells in Graves' hyperthyroidism and ophthalmopathy. MiXCR, run by TCRdb on the multiplex PCR reads, gives a single entry per CDR3 protein. Here the sample spans 300,000 to 350,000 distinct CDR3 sequences, roughly 23% being singletons. Material for sequencing was blood. The source of these receptors is a woman in her 50s with Graves' hyperthyroidism. The CDR3 runs from the conserved cysteine through the conserved F or W. D genes are given only for firm matches. Clone size is shown for a subset of rows, as once, few, many or a class of expanded clone.

V gene	clone size	D gene	CDR3 length	J gene	CDR3 protein	CDR3 DNA
TRBV6-1	many	TRBD1	17	TRBJ1-4	CASSEAIPGQESEKLFF	TGTGCCAGCAGTGAGGCGATTCCGGGACAGGAGAGTGAAAAACTGTTTTTT
TRBV20-1	once	-	13	TRBJ2-1	CSAHRRVQGEQFF	TGCAGTGCCCACAGACGGGTCCAGGGGGAGCAGTTCTTC
TRBV2	many	TRBD2	16	TRBJ2-3	CASSPPYRGVTDTQYF	TGTGCCAGCAGCCCTCCTTATCGGGGGGTCACAGATACGCAGTATTTT
TRBV6-1	few	TRBD2	13	TRBJ2-3	CASLAGGSNTQYF	TGTGCCAGCCTAGCGGGGGGTTCAAATACGCAGTATTTT
TRBV3-1	-	-	15	TRBJ1-4	CASSQGGGYREKLFF	TGTGCCAGCAGCCAAGGAGGAGGGTACAGAGAAAAACTGTTTTTT
TRBV12-3/TRBV12-4	many	TRBD1	15	TRBJ1-2	CASSRSGQGNYGYTF	TGTGCCAGCAGCCGATCGGGACAGGGGAACTATGGCTACACCTTC
TRBV29-1	-	TRBD1	13	TRBJ2-7	CSALTGTKYEQYF	TGCAGCGCCCTGACAGGGACGAAGTACGAGCAGTACTTC
TRBV6-2/TRBV6-3	-	-	12	TRBJ1-1	CASSYATAEAFF	TGTGCCAGCAGTTACGCGACAGCTGAAGCTTTCTTT
TRBV19	-	TRBD2	17	TRBJ2-1	CASSNTPGLAGGNEQFF	TGTGCCAGTAGTAATACCCCGGGACTAGCGGGGGGGAATGAGCAGTTCTTC
TRBV5-4	few	TRBD1	13	TRBJ2-7	CASRPKTGNEQYF	TGTGCCAGCAGACCAAAGACAGGGAACGAGCAGTACTTC
TRBV2	many	-	13	TRBJ2-5	CASSVRVGETQYF	TGTGCCAGCAGCGTAAGGGTCGGGGAGACCCAGTACTTC
TRBV10-3	many	-	15	TRBJ2-5	CAISDPQRTQTHQYF	TGTGCCATCAGTGATCCCCAACGGACCCAGACTCACCAGTACTTC
TRBV19	few	TRBD1	15	TRBJ1-1	CASSPDRMMGTEAFF	TGTGCCAGTAGCCCGGACAGGATGATGGGGACTGAAGCTTTCTTT
TRBV9	many	-	17	TRBJ2-3	CASSVASGHPGTDTQYF	TGTGCCAGCAGCGTAGCATCCGGCCACCCCGGCACAGATACGCAGTATTTT
TRBV6-1	many	-	16	TRBJ1-2	CASSPRPGTFSNGYTF	TGTGCCAGCAGTCCCCGTCCCGGGACGTTTTCCAATGGCTACACCTTC
TRBV20-1	many	-	12	TRBJ2-1	CSARDIGNEQFF	TGCAGTGCTAGAGATATAGGGAATGAGCAGTTCTTC
TRBV12-3/TRBV12-4	many	TRBD2	15	TRBJ2-1	CASSLGSGRGNEQFF	TGTGCCAGCAGTTTAGGTAGCGGGAGAGGGAATGAGCAGTTCTTC
TRBV5-4	-	-	15	TRBJ2-3	CASSPRASSTDTQYF	TGTGCCAGCAGCCCCCGGGCCTCAAGCACAGATACGCAGTATTTT
TRBV11-2	many	-	11	TRBJ2-7	CASTAGYEQYF	TGTGCCAGCACGGCCGGCTACGAGCAGTACTTC
TRBV7-2	many	-	15	TRBJ1-1	CASSLKPGPNTEAFF	TGTGCCAGCAGCTTAAAGCCAGGGCCTAACACTGAAGCTTTCTTT
TRBV6-1	many	TRBD2	16	TRBJ2-1	CASSSLPGRPGNEQFF	TGTGCCAGCAGTTCCCTCCCCGGGAGGCCGGGAAATGAGCAGTTCTTC
TRBV5-4	once	-	14	TRBJ1-1	CASSNLHRNTEAFF	TGTGCCAGCTCTAACCTTCACCGGAACACTGAAGCTTTCTTT
TRBV20-1	once	TRBD2	16	TRBJ2-7	CSAAPGLVVGPYEQYF	TGCAGTGCAGCTCCGGGACTAGTTGTGGGGCCTTACGAGCAGTACTTC
TRBV12-3/TRBV12-4	-	TRBD2	17	TRBJ2-2	CASRLILAGVRTGELFF	TGTGCCAGCAGACTAATACTAGCGGGAGTAAGGACCGGGGAGCTGTTTTTT
TRBV7-2	-	-	17	TRBJ1-6	CASSLAPIVTEDSPLHF	TGTGCCAGCAGCTTAGCTCCAATAGTGACCGAGGATTCACCCCTCCACTTT
TRBV29-1	many	-	13	TRBJ2-3	CSVRTSSTDTQYF	TGCAGCGTGAGGACATCTAGCACAGATACGCAGTATTTT
TRBV7-3	many	-	15	TRBJ2-5	CASSLGTTPQETQYF	TGTGCCAGCAGCTTGGGGACAACGCCTCAAGAGACCCAGTACTTC
TRBV30	-	-	11	TRBJ2-1	CAWSVGVDRFF	TGTGCCTGGAGCGTAGGCGTGGATCGGTTCTTC
TRBV5-6	-	-	14	TRBJ1-2	CASSLGTPAWGYTF	TGTGCCAGCAGCTTGGGGACCCCGGCTTGGGGCTACACCTTC
TRBV7-8	many	-	18	TRBJ2-5	CASSLLTGTGAGQETQYF	TGTGCCAGCAGCCTACTGACAGGGACGGGAGCGGGCCAAGAGACCCAGTACTTC
TRBV29-1	many	-	12	TRBJ1-2	CSVVEAGYGYTF	TGCAGCGTTGTCGAGGCCGGCTATGGCTACACCTTC
TRBV20-1	-	TRBD2	15	TRBJ2-7	CSANPSGSLGYEQYF	TGCAGTGCTAACCCTAGCGGGAGTTTAGGGTACGAGCAGTACTTC
TRBV2	many	TRBD1	12	TRBJ1-6	CASTGQDSPLHF	TGTGCCAGCACAGGACAGGATTCACCCCTCCACTTT
TRBV20-1	many	-	14	TRBJ2-1	CSARGSGGGNEQFF	TGCAGTGCTAGAGGTAGCGGAGGGGGGAATGAGCAGTTCTTC
TRBV28	-	-	13	TRBJ2-7	CASSPWDKYEQYF	TGTGCCAGCAGTCCCTGGGACAAATACGAGCAGTACTTC
TRBV3-1	many	-	11	TRBJ2-1	CASSRNNEQFF	TGTGCCAGCAGCCGGAACAATGAGCAGTTCTTC
TRBV28	many	TRBD2	14	TRBJ2-7	CASSLLAGSYEQYF	TGTGCCAGCAGTTTATTAGCGGGATCCTACGAGCAGTACTTC
TRBV20-1	many	TRBD2	15	TRBJ2-5	CSTKGLNAPQETQYF	TGCAGTACTAAGGGACTAAATGCTCCCCAAGAGACCCAGTACTTC
TRBV6-1	-	TRBD2	14	TRBJ2-1	CASSEKRGRDEQFF	TGTGCCAGCAGTGAAAAGCGGGGGCGGGATGAGCAGTTCTTC
TRBV7-9	many	TRBD1	14	TRBJ2-7	CASSPGTVSYEQYF	TGTGCCAGCAGCCCTGGGACAGTAAGCTACGAGCAGTACTTC